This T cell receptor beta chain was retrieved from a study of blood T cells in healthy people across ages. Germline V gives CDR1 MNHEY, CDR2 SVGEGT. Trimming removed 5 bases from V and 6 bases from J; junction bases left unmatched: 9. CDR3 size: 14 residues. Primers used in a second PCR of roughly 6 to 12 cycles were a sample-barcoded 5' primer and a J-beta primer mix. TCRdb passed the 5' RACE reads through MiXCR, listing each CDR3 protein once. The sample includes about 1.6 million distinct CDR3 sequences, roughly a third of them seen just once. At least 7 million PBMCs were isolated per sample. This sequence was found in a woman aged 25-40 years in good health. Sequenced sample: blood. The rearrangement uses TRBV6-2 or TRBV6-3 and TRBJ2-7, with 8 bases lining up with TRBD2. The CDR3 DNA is TGTGCCAGCAGTCCTCCGGGACTAGTTTCCGAGCAGTACTTC. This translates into CASSPPGLVSEQYF.